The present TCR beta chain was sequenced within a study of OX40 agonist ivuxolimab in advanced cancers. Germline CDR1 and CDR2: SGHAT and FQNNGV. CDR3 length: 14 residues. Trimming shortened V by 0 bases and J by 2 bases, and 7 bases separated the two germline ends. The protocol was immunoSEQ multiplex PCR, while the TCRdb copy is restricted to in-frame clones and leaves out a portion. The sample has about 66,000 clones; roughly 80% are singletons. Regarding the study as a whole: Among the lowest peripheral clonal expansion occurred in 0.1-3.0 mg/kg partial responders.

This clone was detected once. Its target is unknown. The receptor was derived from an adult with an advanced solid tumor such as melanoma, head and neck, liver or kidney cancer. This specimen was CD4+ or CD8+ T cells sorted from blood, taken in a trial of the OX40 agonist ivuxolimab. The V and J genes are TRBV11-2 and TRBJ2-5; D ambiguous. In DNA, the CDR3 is TGTGCCAGCAGCTTAGAAATTACACAAGAGACCCAGTACTTC. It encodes CASSLEITQETQYF. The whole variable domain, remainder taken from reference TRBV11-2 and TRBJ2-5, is EAGVAQSPRYKIIEKRQSVAFWCNPISGHATLYWYQQILGQGPKLLIQFQNNGVVDDSQLPKDRFSAERLKGVDSTLKIQPAKLEDSAVYLCASSLEITQETQYFGPGTRLLVL.